These 15 T cell receptor beta chains were all obtained from the same sample, sequenced in a study of blood T cell repertoires in COVID-19. Here immunoSEQ multiplex PCR was the method, and the copy in TCRdb shows in-frame clones only, minus some. Among 40,000 or so clones listed, 85% were seen once. Sequenced material: peripheral blood. The receptors here all came from a man aged 45 to 65 with active COVID-19.

The rearrangement joins TRBV27 to TRBJ2-2; D unclear. This CDR3 region has 13 residues. In germline, CDR1 is MNHEY, CDR2 SMNVEV (reference sequence). Trimming took 5 bases from V and 4 from J, leaving 8 bases between them. The CDR3 loop reads CASSIRFTGELFF. The CDR3 bases are TGTGCCAGCAGTATCCGGTTCACCGGGGAGCTGTTTTTT.

J is TRBJ2-2 and V is TRBV5-1; 13 bases map to TRBD2. V trimming: 0 bases; J trimming: 4 bases; junction bases outside the gene matches: 6. CDR3 size: 18 residues. The germline V gene encodes CDR1 SGHRS and CDR2 YFSETQ. The CDR3 loop reads CASSLGATSGRSTGELFF. The CDR3 region has the DNA TGCGCCAGCAGCTTGGGGGCGACTAGCGGGAGGTCCACCGGGGAGCTGTTTTTT.

J is TRBJ2-3 and V is TRBV5-1; D might be TRBD2 (6 bases). Germline-derived CDR1 and CDR2 are SGHRS and YFSETQ. Between the trimmed V and J ends, which lost 3 bases and 2 bases, there was a span of 13 bases. The CDR3 covers 15 residues. The CDR3, as DNA: TGCGCCAGCAGCTCCGGAGGGCGGAACACAGATACGCAGTATTTT. It is translated as CASSSGGRNTDTQYF.

The V gene is TRBV6-4, the J gene TRBJ2-1; 10 positions match TRBD2. Germline V gene sequence: CDR1 MRHNA, CDR2 SNTAGT. CDR3 length: 14 amino acids. After removal of 4 bases from V and 8 bases from J, the junction contained 5 bases not matched to a gene. The CDR3 reads CASSVAGGRDEQFF. The CDR3, as DNA: TGTGCCAGCAGTGTAGCGGGGGGCCGGGATGAGCAGTTCTTC.

The chain couples TRBV12-3 or TRBV12-4 to TRBJ1-6, with no clear D. The CDR3 is 12 amino acids. V lost 3 bases and J lost 9, with 6 bases in between. Here the CDR3 DNA reads TGTGCCAGCAGTTTGAACACTTCACCCCTCCACTTT. Translated: CASSLNTSPLHF.

This chain uses TRBV7-9 with TRBJ2-2; 8 bases align to TRBD1. J lost 5 bases, V lost 5 bases, and 4 bases had no gene match. The CDR3 extends over 14 amino acids. The germline CDR1 and CDR2 sequences are SEHNR and FQNEAQ (reference sequence). This chain's CDR3 is CASSPTGDTGELFF. The CDR3 DNA reads as TGTGCCAGCAGCCCGACAGGGGATACCGGGGAGCTGTTTTTT.

The V and J genes are TRBV19 and TRBJ1-4, with 10 bases matching TRBD1. Unmatched junction bases numbered 10, after V lost 8 bases and J lost 7 bases. This CDR3 is built from 15 residues. Germline CDR1 LNHDA, CDR2 SQIVND (reference sequence). DNA for the CDR3: TGTGCCAGTGGGGACAGGGGTCGCCTTGGTGAAAAACTGTTTTTT. It translates to CASGDRGRLGEKLFF.

The CDR3 loop is CASSVRVNQPQHF. The CDR3 DNA reads TGTGCCAGTAGTGTCAGGGTCAATCAGCCCCAGCATTTT. The V gene is TRBV19, the J gene TRBJ1-5, with a weak D call TRBD1 (5 bases). CDR3 length equals 13 residues. Germline CDR1 is LNHDA and CDR2 is SQIVND (reference sequence). V was cut by 5 bases and J by 3 bases, with 8 bases left in between. The full variable domain, completed using reference TRBV19 and TRBJ1-5, is DGGITQSPKYLFRKEGQNVTLSCEQNLNHDAMYWYRQDPGQGLRLIYYSQIVNDFQKGDIAEGYSVSREKKESFPLTVTSAQKNPTAFYLCASSVRVNQPQHFGDGTRLSIL.

The gene calls are TRBV7-9 and TRBJ2-7; 10 bases match TRBD2. This CDR3 is built from 18 residues. V dropped 5 bases and J dropped 2; count of bases not matched to a gene: 15. Germline V gives CDR1 SEHNR, CDR2 FQNEAQ (reference sequence). The CDR3, as DNA: TGTGCCAGCAGCCCATCGGGCCTAGCGGGGGATCCTACCTACGAGCAGTACTTC. It is translated as CASSPSGLAGDPTYEQYF.

The CDR3 DNA follows: TGTGCCAGCAGCTTTGGTGCAGGGGGCTATGAGACCCAGTACTTC. Translated, it gives CASSFGAGGYETQYF. The J gene is TRBJ2-5, the V gene TRBV5-5; 8 nucleotides agree with TRBD1. This CDR3 is built from 15 residues. The trim removed 2 bases at V and 5 bases at J, leaving 8 bases unmatched. Per the germline V gene, CDR1 is SGHKS and CDR2 is YYEKEE (reference sequence).

This chain links TRBV5-1 with TRBJ2-7; no clear D. The CDR3 spans 13 residues. The V gene lost 3 bases and the J gene lost 3 bases, with 10 bases spanning the gap. Germline V gene data show CDR1 as SGHRS and CDR2 as YFSETQ. Here the CDR3 reads CASSSGDVYEQYF. CDR3 DNA: TGCGCCAGCAGCTCTGGAGATGTCTACGAGCAGTACTTC.

The chain recombines TRBV5-5 with TRBJ1-1; no reliable D call. This CDR3 is 16 amino acids long. Trimming took 7 bases from V and 1 from J, leaving 20 bases between them. Germline CDR1 SGHKS, CDR2 YYEKEE (reference sequence). The CDR3 DNA reads TGTGCCAGCGATAGTCGAGGATCTCAGTGGAACACTGAAGCTTTCTTT. This translates into CASDSRGSQWNTEAFF.

The chain links TRBV19 to TRBJ1-4; D gene uncertain. V shed 3 bases and J shed 0 bases, with 8 bases lying between them. CDR1 is LNHDA and CDR2 is SQIVND in the germline V gene (reference sequence). This CDR3 contains 15 residues. The CDR3 DNA sequence: TGTGCCAGTAGTATTTCCGGGGCAACTAATGAAAAACTGTTTTTT. This encodes CASSISGATNEKLFF.

This chain uses TRBV4-3 with TRBJ1-1; 7 bases align to TRBD1. Trimming took 1 base from V and 5 from J; bases not matched to a gene: 4. Germline lookup yields CDR1 LGHNA and CDR2 YSLEER. This CDR3 has 14 amino acids. CDR3 sequence: CASSQARGSTEAFF. The CDR3 nucleotides are TGCGCCAGCAGCCAAGCCAGGGGGAGTACTGAAGCTTTCTTT.

The J gene is TRBJ2-7, the V gene TRBV29-1; TRBD1 is a possible D gene (5 bases). The CDR3 spans 13 residues. The germline CDR1 and CDR2 sequences are SQVTM and ANQGSEA. The CDR3 loop is CSYRSTTPYEQYF. CDR3 nucleotide sequence: TGCAGTTACAGGAGTACTACCCCCTACGAGCAGTACTTC.